The 9 T cell receptor beta chains presented below share a single source sample, sequenced in a study of T cell responses to AZD1222 COVID-19 vaccine. Libraries were prepared by immunoSEQ multiplex PCR; TCRdb keeps only in-frame clonotypes and omits some of them. The sample yields roughly 100,000 clones, over 80% seen once. The material was peripheral blood, obtained on day 0 of AZD1222 vaccination. The receptors come from an adult in good health.

The gene calls are TRBV14 and TRBJ2-2; D ambiguous. The CDR3 loop spans 15 amino acids. Trimming took 1 base from V and 5 from J, leaving 11 bases between them. From germline, CDR1 is SGHDN and CDR2 FVKESK. The CDR3 is CASSQANLGTGELFF. CDR3 coding DNA: TGTGCCAGCAGCCAAGCGAATTTAGGGACCGGGGAGCTGTTTTTT.

The chain couples TRBV12-2 to TRBJ2-7; no check of the table's D call, TRBD1, against the DNA was made. TRBV12-2 is listed as a pseudogene. The CDR3 runs to 16 residues. CDR3 region: CASRLRKDRECCEQYF. CDR3 DNA: TGTGCAAGTCGCTTACGAAAGGACAGGGAGTGTTGCGAGCAGTACTTC.

The chain employs TRBV18 and TRBJ2-7, with D perhaps assigned TRBD1 or TRBD2 (5 bases each). There are 16 residues in the CDR3. The germline V and J ends were trimmed by 1 base and 6 bases, with 19 bases remaining between them. Germline loops: CDR1 KGHSH, CDR2 LQKENI. CDR3 protein: CASSPQVSQGPREQYF. DNA for the CDR3: TGTGCCAGCTCACCACAGGTTAGTCAGGGACCCCGCGAGCAGTACTTC. The whole variable domain, filled in from reference TRBV18 and TRBJ2-7, reads NAGVMQNPRHLVRRRGQEARLRCSPMKGHSHVYWYRQLPEEGLKFMVYLQKENIIDESGMPKERFSAEFPKEGPSILRIQQVVRGDSAAYFCASSPQVSQGPREQYFGPGTRLTVT.

This chain connects TRBV10-3 to TRBJ1-2; D is uncertain. The CDR3 runs 13 residues. In germline, CDR1 is ENHRY, CDR2 SYGVKD. V lost 6 bases and J 4 bases, leaving 12 bases between the germline ends. This CDR3 reads CAISLSEGYGYTF. The CDR3 coding sequence is TGTGCCATCAGCCTATCAGAGGGCTATGGCTACACCTTC.

Note on this clone: This specimen includes other DNA sequences encoding the same CDR3. V and J are TRBV6-2 or TRBV6-3 and TRBJ1-1, with D unclear. Germline lookup yields CDR1 MNHEY and CDR2 SVGEGT. The CDR3 covers 11 residues. Trimming shortened V by 6 bases and J by 4 bases, and 6 bases separated the two germline ends. CDR3 loop: CASSLGTEAFF. The CDR3 region has the DNA TGTGCCAGCAGCTTGGGCACTGAAGCTTTCTTT.

The V call is TRBV20-1, the J call TRBJ1-1; the D is unclear. Per germline, CDR1 DFQATT and CDR2 SNEGSKA (reference sequence). The CDR3 has 10 residues. Trimming removed 5 bases from V and 8 bases from J, with 9 bases in between. Written as DNA, the CDR3 is TGCAGTGCTGCTAAATCGGAAGCTTTCTTT. It encodes CSAAKSEAFF.

This clone was recorded only once. The rearrangement uses TRBV6-5 and TRBJ2-1; D not certain. Germline V gives CDR1 MNHEY, CDR2 SVGAGI. V dropped 8 bases and J dropped 7 bases, with 9 bases sitting between them. The CDR3 has 11 amino acids. The CDR3 protein is CASGRLNEQFF. The CDR3 DNA sequence: TGTGCCAGCGGACGGTTGAATGAGCAGTTCTTC.

The chain couples TRBV5-8 to TRBJ2-5; 7 nucleotides align to TRBD1. The CDR3 sequence is 14 residues long. Losses at the gene ends were 4 bases for V and 0 bases for J; bases not matched to a gene: 3. In germline, CDR1 is SGHTS, CDR2 YDEGEE. CDR3 protein: CASSEGTDQETQYF. The CDR3 DNA follows: TGTGCCAGCAGCGAAGGGACAGACCAAGAGACCCAGTACTTC.

CDR3 in amino acids: CASSSLGSGGYNEQFF. The CDR3 DNA sequence: TGTGCCAGCTCGTCACTCGGGTCAGGGGGTTACAATGAGCAGTTCTTC. The chain couples TRBV18 to TRBJ2-1, with 7 bases lining up with TRBD1. The V gene end was trimmed by 6 bases and the J gene end by 4 bases; junction bases not matched to a gene: 12. This CDR3 has 16 amino acids. Germline loops: CDR1 KGHSH, CDR2 LQKENI. The variable domain in full, with the rest retrieved from reference TRBV18 and TRBJ2-1, is NAGVMQNPRHLVRRRGQEARLRCSPMKGHSHVYWYRQLPEEGLKFMVYLQKENIIDESGMPKERFSAEFPKEGPSILRIQQVVRGDSAAYFCASSSLGSGGYNEQFFGPGTRLTVL.